This TCR beta chain was captured by sequencing in a study of blood T cell repertoires in COVID-19. For the study at large: Samples came from the United States, Italy and Spain, spanning acute and convalescent COVID-19. PBMCs, B-cell-depleted T cells, or T cells were the source of the cDNA or gDNA that made up the material.

This clone was seen just once. The CDR3 is made up of 13 amino acids. Trimming left V 6 bases short and J 7 bases short, with 15 bases between. The data were produced by immunoSEQ multiplex PCR, yet TCRdb's version contains in-frame clones alone and is incomplete. The sample has a few hundred thousand clones, roughly 90% seen once. The specimen sequenced was peripheral blood. The chain couples TRBV12-3 or TRBV12-4 to TRBJ1-1; D might be TRBD1 (6 bases). This clonotype originated in a woman aged 55-69 years with COVID-19, enrolled during active disease. The CDR3 DNA reads TGTGCCAGCAGCCTGACAGGAATCGGTGAAGCTTTCTTT. This encodes CASSLTGIGEAFF.